This TCR beta chain was recovered during a study of T-cell memory formation after mild COVID-19 (dated by TCRdb to the early 2020s). Study-level background: Most TCR sequence clusters were specific to one of the two donors. T-cell clones expanding and contracting after mild COVID-19 in a couple of donors were tracked by longitudinal TCRalpha and TCRbeta repertoire sequencing. Two young, previously healthy adult volunteers, one female and one male, were included in the cohort. Overall study results and their limits: The detection of some responding clones in pre-infection memory suggests that pre-existing cross-reactive memory T cells joined the SARS-CoV-2 response. The study covered only a couple of mild cases, and larger cohorts including severe cases with pre-infection samples were considered necessary. Contracting CD4+ clones were located mainly in the CM and EM memory subsets, whereas CD8+ clones were found to be enriched in EMRA. The second-wave clones that peaked on day 37 were not confirmed to be SARS-CoV-2 specific. Clones contracting from day 15 to 85 had balanced CD4/CD8 phenotypes, while a second wave expanding from day 15 to 37 was biased towards CD4+.

Sequenced using an Illumina NovaSeq 6000. TCRalpha and TCRbeta cDNA libraries were constructed by 5'RACE with constant-segment primers, with sample barcodes and unique molecular identifiers being introduced. Trizol reagent was used to extract RNA from every sample. Libraries were amplified in two PCR steps, with a second sample barcode and Illumina TruSeq adapters added in the second step. Sequencing of the libraries was done on an Illumina NovaSeq, producing 2 x 150 bp paired-end reads. The authors processed their data as follows. Reads were demultiplexed and collapsed into UMI-guided consensus sequences with migec v1.2.7. Using mixcr v2.1.11, the UMI consensuses were aligned to TRA and TRB V and J templates and assembled into clonotypes. Clonotypes were classified as expanded or contracted when called significant by both edgeR and NoisET, with noise models trained on biological replicates. For edgeR calls, the cutoffs were a false discovery rate-adjusted p below 0.01 and a log2 fold-change threshold of 1. As an exploratory analysis of dynamics, max-normalized trajectories of the 1000 most abundant clonotypes were examined by PCA with hierarchical clustering. Separately sequenced CD4+ and CD8+ repertoires were used to assign the CD4 or CD8 phenotype of responding clones. The public reads were reanalyzed by TCRdb: fastp trimming at Q25, MiXCR alignment, in-frame beta chains only. Duplicate CDR3 protein sequences are folded into a single record with the most common DNA and genes. The authors' filters were not applied to this entry. This sample holds some 250,000 distinct CDR3 sequences; roughly 18% were observed only once. The ten largest account for 23% of the sample.

A few counts support this clonotype. Its antigen remains unidentified. No much larger clone is present one base from it, and per-base qualities are unavailable. Ficoll-Paque density gradient centrifugation was the method used to isolate PBMCs. Sequencing used PBMCs or a T cell subset sorted from them (not recorded which). This clonotype originated in a man aged 18 to 30 who had mild COVID-19 (a few samples of this study predate the infection). The sample titles of this study are shuffled in the database, so cell type and time point are left out; the donor was told from shared clones.

The sequenced DNA is TGTGCCAGCAGTCTTGGGACTAGCGGGGATGAGCAGTTCTTC. The resulting protein is CASSLGTSGDEQFF. The receptor chain draws on TRBV2 and TRBJ2-1, and TRBD2 matches 13 of the central bases. For this chain, trimming is 5 bases at the V end and 8 bases at the J end, and the number of junction bases without a gene match is 3. CDR1 and CDR2 (SNHLY, FYNNEI) derive from the germline V gene. The CDR3 covers 14 residues, taking in both the cysteine and the phenylalanine. Of all the DNA, just the CDR3 is kept, 42 bases in frame from base 1. Reference TRBV2 and TRBJ2-1 genes cover what lies past the CDR3, so the full variable domain is EPEVTQTPSHQVTQMGQEVILRCVPISNHLYFYWYRQILGQKVEFLVSFYNNEISEKSEIFDDQFSVERPDGSNFTLKIRSTKLEDSAMYFCASSLGTSGDEQFFGPGTRLTVL.